Following are 20 T cell receptor beta chains from one sample sequenced in a study of T cell repertoires in cytomegalovirus infection. Each CDR3 protein gets one entry after TCRdb re-called the reads with MiXCR. Of approximately 140,000 distinct CDR3 sequences listed, approximately 5.9% are singletons. The material sequenced was PBMCs. These receptors originate from a human donor in good health (CMV status not recorded). Some clones in this sample may be carry-over from other donors' samples.

This clonotype came up many times. The J gene is TRBJ1-1, the V gene TRBV6-6; D remains unclear. In germline, CDR1 is MNHNY, CDR2 SVGAGI (reference sequence). Trimming removed 2 bases from V and 4 bases from J, with 11 bases in between. CDR3 length equals 14 residues. The DNA of the CDR3 is TGTGCCAGCAGTTACACGGAGTCGGCCACTGAAGCTTTCTTT. This encodes CASSYTESATEAFF.

This clonotype was found many times. The chain links TRBV27 to TRBJ2-3; D may be TRBD1 or TRBD2 (5 bases each). The CDR3 length is 13 residues. The germline V gene has CDR1 MNHEY and CDR2 SMNVEV (reference sequence). V lost 7 bases, J lost 1 base, and 9 bases lay in between. The CDR3 coding sequence is TGTGCCAGCAACCAGGGAGGCACAGATACGCAGTATTTT. Translated, it gives CASNQGGTDTQYF.

This clonotype was observed at least ten times. The genes are TRBV28 and TRBJ1-3; D call uncertain. V lost 2 bases to trimming and J lost 2 bases, with 10 bases between them. Germline lookup yields CDR1 MDHEN and CDR2 SYDVKM. This CDR3 has 15 residues. The CDR3 DNA follows: TGTGCCAGCAGTTTAATTCCGACGGCTGGAAACACCATATATTTT. It translates to CASSLIPTAGNTIYF.

This clonotype was detected a few times. The chain couples TRBV4-2 to TRBJ2-1; D remains ambiguous. V dropped 1 base and J dropped 8 bases, with 3 bases sitting between them. Germline assignment: CDR1 LGHNA and CDR2 YNFKEQ. The CDR3 runs 11 residues. The CDR3, as DNA: TGTGCCAGCAGCCAAGCCGATGAGCAGTTCTTC. This codes for CASSQADEQFF.

This clonotype was counted ten times or more. The rearrangement joins TRBV20-1 to TRBJ1-5, with D unresolved. Trimming pared 6 bases from V and 7 bases from J, leaving 19 bases between. The CDR3 covers 14 residues. Germline V CDR1 and CDR2: DFQATT, SNEGSKA (reference sequence). CDR3 DNA sequence: TGCAGTGCAAAGGCGGAGATCGCCGGCCAGCCCCAGCATTTT. This sequence encodes CSAKAEIAGQPQHF.

Many counts were recorded for this clonotype. The genes are TRBV7-8 and TRBJ1-1, with TRBD1 as a possible D gene (6 bases). Trimming stripped 5 bases from V and 8 bases from J, with 18 bases between. CDR1 is SGHVS, CDR2 FQNEAQ, per germline. The CDR3 sequence is 14 residues long. The CDR3 protein is CASSPRTVMYEAFF. CDR3 DNA sequence: TGTGCCAGCAGCCCCAGGACAGTTATGTACGAAGCTTTCTTT.

This clonotype occurred many times. The chain joins TRBV7-8 to TRBJ2-1; 11 positions match TRBD2. The CDR3 spans 19 residues. CDR1 is SGHVS, CDR2 FQNEAQ, per germline. V trimming: 5 bases; J trimming: 4 bases; junction bases outside the gene matches: 16. The chain's CDR3 is CASSLTGTSGVGGYNEQFF. The CDR3 nucleotides are TGTGCCAGCAGCCTTACCGGGACTAGCGGTGTAGGTGGGTACAATGAGCAGTTCTTC. Full variable domain (remainder filled in from reference TRBV7-8 and TRBJ2-1): GAGVSQSPRYKVAKRGQDVALRCDPISGHVSLFWYQQALGQGPEFLTYFQNEAQLDKSGLPSDRFFAERPEGSVSTLKIQRTQQEDSAVYLCASSLTGTSGVGGYNEQFFGPGTRLTVL.

This clonotype was recorded many times. The V gene is TRBV6-5, the J gene TRBJ2-1; 12 bases fit TRBD2. This CDR3 has 16 residues. Germline V lookup: CDR1 MNHEY, CDR2 SVGAGI. Trimming removed 2 bases from V and 5 bases from J; junction bases left unmatched: 4. CDR3 region: CASSYLTSGGNNEQFF. The CDR3 DNA reads as TGTGCCAGCAGTTACCTAACTAGCGGGGGGAACAATGAGCAGTTCTTC.

This clonotype showed up just a few times. The rearrangement uses TRBV4-2 and TRBJ1-5; a weak D match, TRBD1 (5 bases). The ends were cut back, 0 bases at V and 3 bases at J, with 12 bases in the middle. CDR3 size: 16 residues. CDR1 is LGHNA, CDR2 YNFKEQ, per germline. Written as DNA, the CDR3 is TGTGCCAGCAGCCAAGATATTGGACAAGTCAATCAGCCCCAGCATTTT. Its protein product is CASSQDIGQVNQPQHF.

V usage is TRBV20-1 and J usage is TRBJ1-1; possibly TRBD1 for D (6 bases). The CDR3 is 14 residues long. From germline, CDR1 is DFQATT and CDR2 SNEGSKA (reference sequence). V was pared by 6 bases and J by 0 bases, with 14 bases between. CDR3 in amino acids: CSAMSRGMNTEAFF. CDR3 nucleotides: TGCAGTGCGATGTCGAGGGGGATGAACACTGAAGCTTTCTTT.

V gene TRBV29-1 combines with J gene TRBJ1-1; D not resolved. Germline CDR1 reads SQVTM; CDR2 reads ANQGSEA. The CDR3 contains 13 residues. Trimming stripped 4 bases from V and 5 bases from J, with 14 bases between. The CDR3: CSVVPGGWTEAFF. Written as DNA, the CDR3 is TGCAGCGTTGTTCCGGGTGGGTGGACTGAAGCTTTCTTT.

This clonotype was seen at least ten times. This chain connects TRBV7-2 to TRBJ1-2, with 8 bases lining up with TRBD1. This CDR3 region has 17 residues. Germline loops: CDR1 SGHTA, CDR2 FQGNSA. V shed 2 bases and J 8 bases; nucleotides not matched to a gene: 16. This CDR3 reads CASSLISGTTGETGYTF. Written as DNA, the CDR3 is TGTGCCAGCAGCTTAATATCGGGCACGACAGGGGAGACCGGCTACACCTTC.

This clonotype occurred many times. The chain couples TRBV12-3 or TRBV12-4 to TRBJ2-1, with D unresolved. This CDR3 has 15 residues. V dropped 7 bases and J dropped 0 bases, with 13 bases sitting between them. CDR3 nucleotides: TGTGCCAGCAAGCTCGGACGGAACTCCTACAATGAGCAGTTCTTC. Translated: CASKLGRNSYNEQFF.

This clonotype showed up many times. The CDR3, as DNA: TGTGCCAGCAGCTTAGCGGCGGGGTTAACAGATACGCAGTATTTT. It is translated as CASSLAAGLTDTQYF. The J gene is TRBJ2-3, the V gene TRBV7-2; D possibly corresponds to TRBD2 (6 bases). In germline, CDR1 is SGHTA, CDR2 FQGNSA. V was pared by 0 bases and J by 3 bases, with 10 bases between. There are 15 residues in the CDR3.

This clonotype was found many times. The chain is built from TRBV2 and TRBJ1-4; the match to TRBD1 covers 8 bases. Germline lookup yields CDR1 SNHLY and CDR2 FYNNEI. Trimming took 6 bases from V and 6 from J; bases not matched to a gene: 12. CDR3 length equals 16 residues. The CDR3 bases are TGTGCCAGCAGCCCCCAACAGGGGGGGATGTATGAAAAACTGTTTTTT. Protein product: CASSPQQGGMYEKLFF.

The chain uses TRBV14 and TRBJ1-1; D might be TRBD1 (5 bases). The CDR3 sequence is 13 residues long. The V end lost 7 bases, the J end lost 5 bases, and 14 bases lay between the germline ends. CDR1 and CDR2 (germline): SGHDN, FVKESK. CDR3 residues: CASNRRGGTEAFF. The CDR3 DNA is TGTGCCAGCAACCGGCGGGGGGGAACTGAAGCTTTCTTT.

At least ten counts were recorded for this clonotype. The chain employs TRBV7-9 and TRBJ1-2, with 7 bases aligning to TRBD1. Germline V CDR1 and CDR2: SEHNR, FQNEAQ (reference sequence). The length of the CDR3 is 14 residues. The V gene end was trimmed by 4 bases and the J gene end by 7 bases; junction bases not matched to a gene: 9. The CDR3: CASSYSDRRSGYTF. The CDR3 region has the DNA TGTGCCAGCAGCTACTCGGACAGGAGGAGTGGCTACACCTTC.

The J gene is TRBJ2-5, the V gene TRBV6-2 or TRBV6-3; possibly TRBD2 for D (7 bases). Germline values: CDR1 MNHEY, CDR2 SVGEGT. The CDR3 totals 16 residues. The V end was cut by 6 bases, the J end by 2 bases, with 19 bases between. This CDR3 reads CASSVRRGRGQETQYF. CDR3 DNA sequence: TGTGCCAGCAGCGTCCGACGAGGGAGGGGGCAAGAGACCCAGTACTTC.

This clonotype was counted many times. The genes are TRBV12-3 or TRBV12-4 and TRBJ2-1; D possibly uses TRBD1 or TRBD2 (6 bases each). This CDR3 has 13 amino acids. Trimming stripped 8 bases from V and 8 bases from J, with 16 bases between. The DNA of the CDR3 is TGTGCCAGCCTACGGGGGCCCCTCGATGAGCAGTTCTTC. Its protein product is CASLRGPLDEQFF.

This clonotype was counted between two and nine times. J is TRBJ1-1 and V is TRBV3-1; no definite D call. The CDR3 contains 14 residues. Trimming removed 1 base from V and 12 bases from J, with 18 bases in between. Germline lookup yields CDR1 LGHDT and CDR2 YNNKEL (reference sequence). The CDR3 protein is CASSQGGLTGSTFF. The CDR3 coding sequence is TGTGCCAGCAGCCAAGGCGGACTCACGGGGTCGACTTTCTTT.